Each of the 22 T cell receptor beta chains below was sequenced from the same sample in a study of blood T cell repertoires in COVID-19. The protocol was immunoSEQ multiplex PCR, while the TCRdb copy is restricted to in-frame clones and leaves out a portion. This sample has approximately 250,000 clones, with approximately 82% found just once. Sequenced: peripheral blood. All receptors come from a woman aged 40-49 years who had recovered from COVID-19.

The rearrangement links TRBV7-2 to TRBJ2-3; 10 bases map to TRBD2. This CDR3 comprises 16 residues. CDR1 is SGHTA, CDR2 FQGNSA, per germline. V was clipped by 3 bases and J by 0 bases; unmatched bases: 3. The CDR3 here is CASSFGLAASTDTQYF. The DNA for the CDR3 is TGTGCCAGCAGCTTCGGACTAGCGGCAAGCACAGATACGCAGTATTTT.

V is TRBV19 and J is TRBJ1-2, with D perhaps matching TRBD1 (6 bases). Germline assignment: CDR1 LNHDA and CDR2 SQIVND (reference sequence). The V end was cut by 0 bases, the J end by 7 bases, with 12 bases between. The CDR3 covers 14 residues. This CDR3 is CASSIDQGTSGYTF. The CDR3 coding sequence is TGTGCCAGTAGTATAGATCAGGGGACCTCTGGCTACACCTTC.

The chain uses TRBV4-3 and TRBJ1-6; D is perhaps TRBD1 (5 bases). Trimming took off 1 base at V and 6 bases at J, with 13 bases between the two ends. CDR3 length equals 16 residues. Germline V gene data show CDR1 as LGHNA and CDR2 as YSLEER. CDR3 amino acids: CASSQGLTEPNSPLHF. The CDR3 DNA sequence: TGCGCCAGCAGCCAAGGACTGACAGAACCTAATTCACCCCTCCACTTT.

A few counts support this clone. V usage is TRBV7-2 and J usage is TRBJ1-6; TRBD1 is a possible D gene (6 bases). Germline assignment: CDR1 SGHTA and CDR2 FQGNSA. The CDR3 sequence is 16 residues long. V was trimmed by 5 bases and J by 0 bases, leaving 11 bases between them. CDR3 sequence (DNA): TGTGCCAGCAGCGGTGGGGGCCTCTCCTATAATTCACCCCTCCACTTT. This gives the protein CASSGGGLSYNSPLHF.

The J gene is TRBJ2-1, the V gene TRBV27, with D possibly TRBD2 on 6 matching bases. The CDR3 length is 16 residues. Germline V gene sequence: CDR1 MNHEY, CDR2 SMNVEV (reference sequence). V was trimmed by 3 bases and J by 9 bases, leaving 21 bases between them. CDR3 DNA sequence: TGTGCCAGCAGTTTTCTCGGGGGTCCCACAACGGGTGAGCAGTTCTTC. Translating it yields CASSFLGGPTTGEQFF.

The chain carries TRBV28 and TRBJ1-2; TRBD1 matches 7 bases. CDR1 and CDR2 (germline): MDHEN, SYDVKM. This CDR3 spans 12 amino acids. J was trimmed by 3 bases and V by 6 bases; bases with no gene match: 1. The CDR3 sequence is CASSTGDYGYTF. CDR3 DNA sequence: TGTGCCAGCAGCACAGGGGACTATGGCTACACCTTC.

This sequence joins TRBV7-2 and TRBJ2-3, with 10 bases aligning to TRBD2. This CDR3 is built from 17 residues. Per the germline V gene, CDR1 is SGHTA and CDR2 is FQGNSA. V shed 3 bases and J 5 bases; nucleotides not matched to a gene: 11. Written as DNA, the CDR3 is TGTGCCAGCAGCTTGGGGAGCGGGGGGGCAGGGCAAGATACGCAGTATTTT. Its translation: CASSLGSGGAGQDTQYF.

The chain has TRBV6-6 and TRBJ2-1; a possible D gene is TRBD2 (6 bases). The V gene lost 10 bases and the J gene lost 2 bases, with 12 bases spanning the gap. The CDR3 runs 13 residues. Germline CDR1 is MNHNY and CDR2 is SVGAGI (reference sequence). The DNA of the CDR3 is TGTGCCACTAGGAGGGAACCCTACAATGAGCAGTTCTTC. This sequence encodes CATRREPYNEQFF.

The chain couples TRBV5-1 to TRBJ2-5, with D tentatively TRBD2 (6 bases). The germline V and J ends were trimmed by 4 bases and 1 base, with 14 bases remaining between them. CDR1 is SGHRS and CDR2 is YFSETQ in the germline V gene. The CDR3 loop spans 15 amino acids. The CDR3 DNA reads TGCGCCAGCAGCGAGAAGGGACTGCTCCAAGAGACCCAGTACTTC. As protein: CASSEKGLLQETQYF. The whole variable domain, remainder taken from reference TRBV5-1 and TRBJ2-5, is KAGVTQTPRYLIKTRGQQVTLSCSPISGHRSVSWYQQTPGQGLQFLFEYFSETQRNKGNFPGRFSGRQFSNSRSEMNVSTLELGDSALYLCASSEKGLLQETQYFGPGTRLLVL.

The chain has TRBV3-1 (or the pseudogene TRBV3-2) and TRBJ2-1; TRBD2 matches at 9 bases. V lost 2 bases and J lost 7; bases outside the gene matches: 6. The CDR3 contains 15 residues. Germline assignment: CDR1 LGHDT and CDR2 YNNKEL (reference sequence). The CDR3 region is CASSQWRGGQNEQFF. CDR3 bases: TGTGCCAGCAGCCAATGGCGGGGGGGCCAAAATGAGCAGTTCTTC.

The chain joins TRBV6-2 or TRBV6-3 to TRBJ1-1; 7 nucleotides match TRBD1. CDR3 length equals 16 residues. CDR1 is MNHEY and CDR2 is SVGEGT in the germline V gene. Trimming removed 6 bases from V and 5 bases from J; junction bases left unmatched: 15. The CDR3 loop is CASSRPLTGAGTEAFF. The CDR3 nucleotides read TGTGCCAGCAGCAGACCTTTAACAGGGGCAGGTACTGAAGCTTTCTTT.

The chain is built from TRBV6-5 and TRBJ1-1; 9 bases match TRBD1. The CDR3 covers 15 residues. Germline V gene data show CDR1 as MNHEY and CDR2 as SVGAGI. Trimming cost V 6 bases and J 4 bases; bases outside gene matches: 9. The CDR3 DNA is TGTGCCAGCAGCCTAAAACAGGGGGCATCCACTGAAGCTTTCTTT. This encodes CASSLKQGASTEAFF.

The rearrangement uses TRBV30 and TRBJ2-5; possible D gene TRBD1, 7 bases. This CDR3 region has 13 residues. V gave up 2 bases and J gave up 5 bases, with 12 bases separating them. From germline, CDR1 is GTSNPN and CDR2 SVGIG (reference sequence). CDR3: CAWSQGGSETQYF. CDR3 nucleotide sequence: TGTGCCTGGAGTCAGGGGGGATCGGAGACCCAGTACTTC. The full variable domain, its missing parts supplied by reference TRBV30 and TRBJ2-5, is SQTIHQWPATLVQPVGSPLSLECTVEGTSNPNLYWYRQAAGRGLQLLFYSVGIGQISSEVPQNLSASRPQDRQFILSSKKLLLSDSGFYLCAWSQGGSETQYFGPGTRLLVL.

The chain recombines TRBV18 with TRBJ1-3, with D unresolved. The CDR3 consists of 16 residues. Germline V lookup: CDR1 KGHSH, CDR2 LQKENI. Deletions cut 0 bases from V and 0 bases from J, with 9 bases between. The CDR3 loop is CASSPPADTSGNTIYF. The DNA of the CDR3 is TGTGCCAGCTCACCACCGGCCGACACCTCTGGAAACACCATATATTTT.

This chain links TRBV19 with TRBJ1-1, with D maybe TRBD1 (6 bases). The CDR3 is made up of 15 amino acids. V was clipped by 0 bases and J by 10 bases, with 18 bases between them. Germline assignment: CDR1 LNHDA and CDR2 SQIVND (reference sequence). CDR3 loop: CASSIDLGGGGAAFF. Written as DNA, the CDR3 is TGTGCCAGTAGTATAGATCTGGGTGGCGGGGGCGCAGCTTTCTTT.

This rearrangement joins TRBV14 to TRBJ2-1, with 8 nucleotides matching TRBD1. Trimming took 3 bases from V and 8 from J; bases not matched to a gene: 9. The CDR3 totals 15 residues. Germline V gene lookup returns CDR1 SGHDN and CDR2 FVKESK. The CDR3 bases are TGTGCCAGCAGCCAGCGGACAGGGTTTTCGGATGAGCAGTTCTTC. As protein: CASSQRTGFSDEQFF.

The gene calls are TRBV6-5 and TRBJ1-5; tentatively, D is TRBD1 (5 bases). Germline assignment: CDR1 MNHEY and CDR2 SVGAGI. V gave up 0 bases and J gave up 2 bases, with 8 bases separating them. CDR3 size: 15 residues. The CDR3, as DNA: TGTGCCAGCAGTTACTCACCCAGGGGCAATCAGCCCCAGCATTTT. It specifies CASSYSPRGNQPQHF.

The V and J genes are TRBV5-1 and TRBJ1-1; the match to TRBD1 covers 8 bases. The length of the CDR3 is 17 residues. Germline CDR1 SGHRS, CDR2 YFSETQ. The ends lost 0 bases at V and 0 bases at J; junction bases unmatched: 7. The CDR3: CASSLGTGSVLNTEAFF. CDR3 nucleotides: TGCGCCAGCAGCTTGGGGACAGGGTCTGTTTTGAACACTGAAGCTTTCTTT.

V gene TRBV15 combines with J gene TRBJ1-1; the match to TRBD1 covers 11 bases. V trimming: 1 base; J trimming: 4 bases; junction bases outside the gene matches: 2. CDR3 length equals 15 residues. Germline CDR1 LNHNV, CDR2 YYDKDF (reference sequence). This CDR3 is CATSRGDRGGTEAFF. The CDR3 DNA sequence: TGTGCCACCAGCAGAGGGGACAGGGGGGGCACTGAAGCTTTCTTT.

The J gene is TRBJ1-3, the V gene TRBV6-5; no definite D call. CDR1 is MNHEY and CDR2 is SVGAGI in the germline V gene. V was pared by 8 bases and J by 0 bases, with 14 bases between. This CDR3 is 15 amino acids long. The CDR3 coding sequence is TGTGCCAGCTGGGCGGGGAGCGGCTCTGGAAACACCATATATTTT. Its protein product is CASWAGSGSGNTIYF.

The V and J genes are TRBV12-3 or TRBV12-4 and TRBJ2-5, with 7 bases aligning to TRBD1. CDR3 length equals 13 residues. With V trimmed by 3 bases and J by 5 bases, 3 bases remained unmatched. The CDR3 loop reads CASSLRGQETQYF. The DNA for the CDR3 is TGTGCCAGCAGTTTGAGGGGACAGGAGACCCAGTACTTC.

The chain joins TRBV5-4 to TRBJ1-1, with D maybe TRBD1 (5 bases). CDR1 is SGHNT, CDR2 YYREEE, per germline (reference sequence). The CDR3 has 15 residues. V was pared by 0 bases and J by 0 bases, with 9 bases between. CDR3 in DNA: TGTGCCAGCAGCTTGGGTCAGGGAATGAACACTGAAGCTTTCTTT. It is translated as CASSLGQGMNTEAFF.